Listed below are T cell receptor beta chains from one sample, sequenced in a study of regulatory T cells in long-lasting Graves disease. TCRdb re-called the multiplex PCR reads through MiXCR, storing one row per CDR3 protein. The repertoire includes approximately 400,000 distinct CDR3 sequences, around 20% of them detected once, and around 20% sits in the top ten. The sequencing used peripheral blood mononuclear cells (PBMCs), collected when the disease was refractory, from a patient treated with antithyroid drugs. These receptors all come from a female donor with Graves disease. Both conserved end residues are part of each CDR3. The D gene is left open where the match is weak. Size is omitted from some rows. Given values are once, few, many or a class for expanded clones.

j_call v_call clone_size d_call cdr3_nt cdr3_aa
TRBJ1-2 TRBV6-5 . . TGTGCCAGCAGTTACTCGATTGGCCTGGGCTATGGCTACACCTTC CASSYSIGLGYGYTF
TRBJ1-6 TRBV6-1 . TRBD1 TGTGCCAGCAGCCCTGATCGGACAGGGGTGAATTCACCCCTCCACTTT CASSPDRTGVNSPLHF
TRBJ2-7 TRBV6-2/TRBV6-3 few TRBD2 TGTGCCAGCAGCCGTAGGACTCCAGCGGGAGGGCCTTATGAGCAGTACTTC CASSRRTPAGGPYEQYF
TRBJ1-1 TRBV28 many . TGTGCCAGCAGTTTTGAGGGCCCCAACACTGAAGCTTTCTTT CASSFEGPNTEAFF
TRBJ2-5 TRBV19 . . TGTGCCAGTAGTATAGATAGCTCCTTGACAGGAAAAGAGACCCAGTACTTC CASSIDSSLTGKETQYF
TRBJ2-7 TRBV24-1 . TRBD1 TGTGCCACCAGTGATTCGGCAGGGGGATACGAGCAGTACTTC CATSDSAGGYEQYF
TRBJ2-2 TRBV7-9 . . TGTGCCAGCAGCCCAACGATGGGGAGAAACACCGGGGAGCTGTTTTTT CASSPTMGRNTGELFF
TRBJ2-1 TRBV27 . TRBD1 TGTGCCAGCAGTCCAACAGGGGTGGTCTACAATGAGCAGTTCTTC CASSPTGVVYNEQFF
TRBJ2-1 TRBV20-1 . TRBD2 TGCAGTGCTAGAGATCGAGGGACTAGCGGGTGGGATGAGCAGTTCTTC CSARDRGTSGWDEQFF
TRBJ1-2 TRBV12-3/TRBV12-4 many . TGTGCCAGCAGCCTAACAGGGACTATGGGCTACACCTTC CASSLTGTMGYTF
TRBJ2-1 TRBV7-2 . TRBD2 TGTGCCAGCAGCTTAGGCCTAGCGGGAAAGAGTGAGCAGTTCTTC CASSLGLAGKSEQFF
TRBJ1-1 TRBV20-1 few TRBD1 TGCAGCGCGACCCGGGACAGGGAATCTGAAGCTTTCTTT CSATRDRESEAFF
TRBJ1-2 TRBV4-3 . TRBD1 TGCGCCAGCAGCCAGGGACAGGGTCAAGGGTTCTATGGCTACACCTTC CASSQGQGQGFYGYTF
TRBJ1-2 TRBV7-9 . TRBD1 TGTGCCAGCAGCCGACAGGGGGCGCCGGGCCACACCTTC CASSRQGAPGHTF
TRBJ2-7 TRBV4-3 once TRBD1 TGCGCCAGCAGCCACGGGACAGAGAATTACGAGCAGTACTTC CASSHGTENYEQYF
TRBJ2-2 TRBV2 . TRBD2 TGTGCCAGTAATGGGGAGGGAAGGAACACCGGGGAGCTGTTTTTT CASNGEGRNTGELFF
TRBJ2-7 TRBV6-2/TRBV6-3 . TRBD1 TGTGCCAGCAAAAAGGGACAGGGGGCCTACGAGCAGTACTTC CASKKGQGAYEQYF
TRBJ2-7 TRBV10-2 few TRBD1 TGCGCCAGCAGTGAACAGGGGGCCAGGGAGCAGTACTTC CASSEQGAREQYF
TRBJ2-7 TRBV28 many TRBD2 TGTGCCAGCAGTTCACCCGGGACTACGAGGGGCGAGCAGTACTTC CASSSPGTTRGEQYF
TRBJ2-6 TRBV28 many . TGTGCCAGCAGTTTGTCATCACTCGGGGCCAACGTCCTGACTTTC CASSLSSLGANVLTF
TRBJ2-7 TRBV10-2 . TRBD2 TGCGCCAGCAAGGCTAGCGGGATCTACGAGCAGTACTTC CASKASGIYEQYF
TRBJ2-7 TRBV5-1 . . TGCGCCAGCAGCGCGACCCGGGGGACAGCAGAAGACGAGCAGTACTTC CASSATRGTAEDEQYF
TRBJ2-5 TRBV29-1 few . TGCAGCGTCCTCGAGGTGGCCCAGTACTTC CSVLEVAQYF
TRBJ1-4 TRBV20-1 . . TGCAGTGCTAGAGATCGCTCAGGGCTTACTAATGAAAAACTGTTTTTT CSARDRSGLTNEKLFF
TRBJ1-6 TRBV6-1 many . TGTGCCAGCAGGCGCCGGGACGGCCTCAATTCACCCCTCCACTTT CASRRRDGLNSPLHF
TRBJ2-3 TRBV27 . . TGTGCCAGCAGTTTATCGGGAGTTGCCACAGATACGCAGTATTTT CASSLSGVATDTQYF
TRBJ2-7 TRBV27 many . TGTGCCAGCAGTTTAATGGGTGACGAGCAGTACTTC CASSLMGDEQYF
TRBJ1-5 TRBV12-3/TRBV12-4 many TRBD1 TGTGCCAGCAGTTTGATCAGGGGGGATCAGCCCCAGCATTTT CASSLIRGDQPQHF
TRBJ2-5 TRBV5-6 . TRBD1 TGTGCCAGCAGCTCGGGGAGACAGGGGTTCAGGGAGACCCAGTACTTC CASSSGRQGFRETQYF
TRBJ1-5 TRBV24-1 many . TGTGCCACCAGTGTAGGGTCAAAGGGCAATCAGCCCCAGCATTTT CATSVGSKGNQPQHF
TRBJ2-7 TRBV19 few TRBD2 TGTGCCAGTAGTATTGGACTAGCGGGAGCCTACGAGCAGTACTTC CASSIGLAGAYEQYF
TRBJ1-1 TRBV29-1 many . TGCAGCACGACGATGAACACTGAAGCTTTCTTT CSTTMNTEAFF
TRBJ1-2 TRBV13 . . TGTGCCAGCAGCTCCCAGGGAGATTCTAACTATGGCTACACCTTC CASSSQGDSNYGYTF
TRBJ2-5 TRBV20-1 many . TGCAGTGCCTTAGATCCTAGTTGGGGTTTCCAAGAGACCCAGTACTTC CSALDPSWGFQETQYF
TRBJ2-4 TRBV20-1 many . TGCAGTGCTACAAGTAGCGGCACCGTGGACATTCAGTACTTC CSATSSGTVDIQYF
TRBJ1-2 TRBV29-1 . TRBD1 TGCAGCGTTGGCGCCGGGACAGGGAAGAACTATGGCTACACCTTC CSVGAGTGKNYGYTF
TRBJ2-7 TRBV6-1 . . TGTGCCAGCAACCCAACCTACGAGCAGTACTTC CASNPTYEQYF
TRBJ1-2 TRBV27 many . TGTGCCAGCAGTGAAAACAGTGGAGCTAACTATGGCTACACCTTC CASSENSGANYGYTF
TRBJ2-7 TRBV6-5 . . TGTGCCAGCAGTTATGGGGGCTTACAGAACTACGAGCAGTACTTC CASSYGGLQNYEQYF
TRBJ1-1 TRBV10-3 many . TGTGCCACCACCGGACAGAAGAACACTGAAGCTTTCTTT CATTGQKNTEAFF
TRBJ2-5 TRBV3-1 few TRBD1 TGTGCCAGCAGCCAAGATCATCGCAAAGAACCCGGACAGGGGAGAGGGGAGACCCAGTACTTC CASSQDHRKEPGQGRGETQYF
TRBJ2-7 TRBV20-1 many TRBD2 TGCAGTGCCACCGGACTAGCGGAATACGAGCAGTACTTC CSATGLAEYEQYF
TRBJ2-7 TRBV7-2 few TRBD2 TGTGCCAGCAGCCGAGATGGGACTAGCGGGAGAAGCGAGCAGTACTTC CASSRDGTSGRSEQYF
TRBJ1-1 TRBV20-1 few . TGCAGTGCTAGAGAATCCCCCCGGGCTGAAGCTTTCTTT CSARESPRAEAFF
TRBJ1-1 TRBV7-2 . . TGTGCCAGCAGCTTAGGGGCAGGCGGTGAAGCTTTCTTT CASSLGAGGEAFF
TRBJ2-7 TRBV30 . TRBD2 TGTGCCGGGGATAGCGGGACCATGTCCCACGAGCAGTACTTC CAGDSGTMSHEQYF
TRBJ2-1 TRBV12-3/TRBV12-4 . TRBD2 TGTGCCAGCAGGTCTAGCGGGCACTCCTACAATGAGCAGTTCTTC CASRSSGHSYNEQFF
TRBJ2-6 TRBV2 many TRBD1 TGTGCCAGCACTAGACAGACAGGGACGTTTGCTGGGGCCAACGTCCTGACTTTC CASTRQTGTFAGANVLTF
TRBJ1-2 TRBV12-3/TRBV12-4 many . TGTGCCAGCAGTTTCGCCCTGGGCTACACCTTC CASSFALGYTF
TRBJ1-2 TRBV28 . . TGTGCCAGCAGTCCCCCCCAGGGGATCAGGGGCTACACCTTC CASSPPQGIRGYTF
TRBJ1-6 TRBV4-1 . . TGCGCCAGCAGCCAAGTCAGCCCACCAGGCTCACCCCTCCACTTT CASSQVSPPGSPLHF
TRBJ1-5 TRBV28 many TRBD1 TGTGCCAGCAGGGCTGGACAGGGTGGACAGCCCCAGCATTTT CASRAGQGGQPQHF
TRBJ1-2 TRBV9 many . TGTGCCAGCAGCGTAGGAACCACACCTCGGTACACCTTC CASSVGTTPRYTF
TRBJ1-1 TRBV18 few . TGTGCCAGCTCACCTATCGACATTACGAACACTGAAGCTTTCTTT CASSPIDITNTEAFF